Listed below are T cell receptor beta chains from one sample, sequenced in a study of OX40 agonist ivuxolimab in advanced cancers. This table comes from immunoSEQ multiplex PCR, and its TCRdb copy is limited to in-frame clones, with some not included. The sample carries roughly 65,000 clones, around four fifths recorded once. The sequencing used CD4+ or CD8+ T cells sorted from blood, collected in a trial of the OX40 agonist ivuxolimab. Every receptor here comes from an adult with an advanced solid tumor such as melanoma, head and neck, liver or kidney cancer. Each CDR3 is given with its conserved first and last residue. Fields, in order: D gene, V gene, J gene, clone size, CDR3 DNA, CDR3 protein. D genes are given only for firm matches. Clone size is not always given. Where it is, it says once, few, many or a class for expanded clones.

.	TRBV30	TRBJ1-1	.	TGTGCCTGGGTCCCCGGGGGCGACACTGAAGCTTTCTTT	CAWVPGGDTEAFF
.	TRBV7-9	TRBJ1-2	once	TGTGCCAGCACCCCCTCTCCCTCTCCATATGGCTACACCTTC	CASTPSPSPYGYTF
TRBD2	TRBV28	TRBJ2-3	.	TGTGCCAGCAGTTTAACTGGACTAGCGGGATGGGATACGCAGTATTTT	CASSLTGLAGWDTQYF
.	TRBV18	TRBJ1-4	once	TGTGCCAGCTCACCACCGGGGAGCCAGTATGGTGAAAAACTGTTTTTT	CASSPPGSQYGEKLFF
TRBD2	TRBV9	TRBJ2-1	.	TGTGCCAGCAGCACCCGACTAGCGGGAGGGCTCAACAATGAGCAGTTCTTC	CASSTRLAGGLNNEQFF
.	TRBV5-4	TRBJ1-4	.	TGTGCCAGCAGCTGGGAGGGACGGAGTAATGAAAAACTGTTTTTT	CASSWEGRSNEKLFF
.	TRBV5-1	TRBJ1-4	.	TGCGCCAGCAGCTTGGCCCGTTCAACTAACGAAAAACTGTTTTTT	CASSLARSTNEKLFF
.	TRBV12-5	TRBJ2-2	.	TGTGCTAGTGGACCAAACACCGGGGAGCTGTTTTTT	CASGPNTGELFF
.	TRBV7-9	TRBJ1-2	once	TGTGCCAGCAGCTTAGGTAGCAGGGTAGAGTATGGCTACACCTTC	CASSLGSRVEYGYTF
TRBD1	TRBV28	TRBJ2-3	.	TGTGCCAGCAGCATAGGACAGGGAACAGATACGCAGTATTTT	CASSIGQGTDTQYF
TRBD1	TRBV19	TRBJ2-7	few	TGTGCCAGCACCTCGGGGACAGGGACCTACGAGCAGTACTTC	CASTSGTGTYEQYF
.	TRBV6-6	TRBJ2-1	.	TGTGCCAGCAGTTACTCGGCCCTCCCCTCCTACAATGAGCAGTTCTTC	CASSYSALPSYNEQFF
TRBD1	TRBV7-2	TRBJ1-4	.	TGTGCCAGCAGCACGAACAGGGGTGGAAAACTGTTTTTT	CASSTNRGGKLFF
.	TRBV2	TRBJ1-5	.	TGTGCCAGCAATGTCGGAGGGAATCAGCCCCAGCATTTT	CASNVGGNQPQHF
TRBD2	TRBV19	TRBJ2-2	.	TGTGCCAGTAGTATCATAGCGGGAGTGAGCACCGGGGAGCTGTTTTTT	CASSIIAGVSTGELFF
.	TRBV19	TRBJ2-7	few	TGTGCCAGTAGTATAGCCCCTTTTGGTGGTTACGAGCAGTACTTC	CASSIAPFGGYEQYF
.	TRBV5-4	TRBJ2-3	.	TGTGCCAGCAGCGTAGATAGGGGGGATACGCAGTATTTT	CASSVDRGDTQYF
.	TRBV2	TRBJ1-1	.	TGTGCCAGCAGTGAAGTGGAGGGGATAACTGAAGCTTTCTTT	CASSEVEGITEAFF
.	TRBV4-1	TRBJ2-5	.	TGCGCCAGCAGCCAATCCCTTGGTGGGGGGGCGAAAGAGACCCAGTACTTC	CASSQSLGGGAKETQYF
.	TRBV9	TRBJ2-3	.	TGTGCCAGCAGCTCAGGAGCCCTCCGGGATACGCAGTATTTT	CASSSGALRDTQYF
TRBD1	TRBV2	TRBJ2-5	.	TGTGCCAGCACGGGACAGACTGAAGAGACCCAGTACTTC	CASTGQTEETQYF
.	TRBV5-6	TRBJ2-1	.	TGTGCCAGCAGCTTGGCCGGGTCGTTACGGGCGGATTACAATGAGCAGTTCTTC	CASSLAGSLRADYNEQFF
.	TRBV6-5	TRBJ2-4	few	TGTGCCAGCAGTTACTCGACCCAGGGTGGAGACATTCAGTACTTC	CASSYSTQGGDIQYF
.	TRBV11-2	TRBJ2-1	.	TGTGCCAGCAGCTTAGGAGGGAGAGAAGATGAGCAGTTCTTC	CASSLGGREDEQFF
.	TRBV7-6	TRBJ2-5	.	TGTGCCAGCAGTCTCAGGCCAGGGGAGACCCAGTACTTC	CASSLRPGETQYF
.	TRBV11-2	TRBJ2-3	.	TGTGCCAGCAGCTTAGGGGGGAGGTACATAGATACGCAGTATTTT	CASSLGGRYIDTQYF
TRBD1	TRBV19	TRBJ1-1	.	TGTGCCAGTAGTATTGGGACAGTGAACACTGAAGCTTTCTTT	CASSIGTVNTEAFF
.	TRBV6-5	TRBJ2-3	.	TGTGCCACGAACGGGCTGTATAGCACAGATACGCAGTATTTT	CATNGLYSTDTQYF
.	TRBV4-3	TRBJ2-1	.	TGCGCCAGCAGCCACAGGCGGGACTCCTACAATGAGCAGTTCTTC	CASSHRRDSYNEQFF
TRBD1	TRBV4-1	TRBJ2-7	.	TGCGCCAGCAGCCAAGATCCAGGGGGAGCGTGGAAGCAGTACTTC	CASSQDPGGAWKQYF
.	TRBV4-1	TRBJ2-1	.	TGCGCCAGCAGCCAAGGAGACGGGCCGGGAATGAATGAGCAGTTCTTC	CASSQGDGPGMNEQFF
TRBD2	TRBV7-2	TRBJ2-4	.	TGTGCCAGCAGCTTAGCTCCCGGCGGGAGTGGGAACATTCAGTACTTC	CASSLAPGGSGNIQYF
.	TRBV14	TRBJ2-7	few	TGTGCCAGCAGCCTGCTCCAGGGCAGAGTTGCCGAGCAGTACTTC	CASSLLQGRVAEQYF
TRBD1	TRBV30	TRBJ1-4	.	TGTGCCTGGGACAGGGCTGAAAAACTGTTTTTT	CAWDRAEKLFF
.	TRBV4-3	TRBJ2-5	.	TGCGCCAGCAGCCCTTTACTAGTCCCCCAAGAGACCCAGTACTTC	CASSPLLVPQETQYF
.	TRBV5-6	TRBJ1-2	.	TGTGCCACCAGCAGGATTGGTCGTGGCTACACCTTC	CATSRIGRGYTF
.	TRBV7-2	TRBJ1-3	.	TGTGCCAGCAGCCAGCGGGAGCGAAACACCATATATTTT	CASSQRERNTIYF
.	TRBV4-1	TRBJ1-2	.	TGCGCCAGCAGCCCCGGCCACAGTGATAACTATGGCTACACCTTC	CASSPGHSDNYGYTF